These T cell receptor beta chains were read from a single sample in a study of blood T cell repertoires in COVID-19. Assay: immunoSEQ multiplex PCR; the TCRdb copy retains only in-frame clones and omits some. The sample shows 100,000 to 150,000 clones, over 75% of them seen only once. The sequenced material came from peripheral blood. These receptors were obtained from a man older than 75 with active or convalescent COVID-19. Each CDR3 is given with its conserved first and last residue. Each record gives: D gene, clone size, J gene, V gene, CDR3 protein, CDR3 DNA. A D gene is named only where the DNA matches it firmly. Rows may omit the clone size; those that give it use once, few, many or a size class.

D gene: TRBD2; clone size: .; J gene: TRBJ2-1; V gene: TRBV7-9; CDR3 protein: CASSLTVAGGPDEQFF; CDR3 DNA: TGTGCCAGCAGCTTGACGGTAGCGGGAGGGCCGGATGAGCAGTTCTTC
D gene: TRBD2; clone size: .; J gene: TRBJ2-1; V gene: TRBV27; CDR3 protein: CASSRTGTRVNNEQFF; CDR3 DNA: TGTGCCAGCAGCCGCACCGGGACTAGGGTGAACAATGAGCAGTTCTTC
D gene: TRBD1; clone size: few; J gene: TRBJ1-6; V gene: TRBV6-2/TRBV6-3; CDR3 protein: CASSSTPTGMTSPLHF; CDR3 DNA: TGTGCCAGCAGCTCCACCCCGACAGGGATGACTTCACCCCTCCACTTT
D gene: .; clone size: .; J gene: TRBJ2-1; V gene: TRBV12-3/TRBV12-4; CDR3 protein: CASSLASYNEQFF; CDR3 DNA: TGTGCCAGCAGTTTGGCCTCCTACAATGAGCAGTTCTTC
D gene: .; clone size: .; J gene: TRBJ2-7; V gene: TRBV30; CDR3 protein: CAWTNRVSYEQYF; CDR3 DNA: TGTGCCTGGACGAACAGGGTGTCCTACGAGCAGTACTTC
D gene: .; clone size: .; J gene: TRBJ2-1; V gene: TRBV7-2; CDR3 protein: CASSLAGGSWNEQFF; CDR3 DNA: TGTGCCAGCAGCTTAGCAGGGGGTAGCTGGAATGAGCAGTTCTTC
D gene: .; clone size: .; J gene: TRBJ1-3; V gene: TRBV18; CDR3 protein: CASSPALSSGNTIYF; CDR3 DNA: TGTGCCAGCTCACCAGCGCTTAGCTCTGGAAACACCATATATTTT
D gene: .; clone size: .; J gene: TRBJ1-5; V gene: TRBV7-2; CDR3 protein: CASSLGRNQPQHF; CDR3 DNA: TGTGCCAGCAGCTTGGGCAGGAATCAGCCCCAGCATTTT
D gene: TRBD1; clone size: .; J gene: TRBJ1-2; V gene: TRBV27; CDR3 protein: CASSSDRGIYGYTF; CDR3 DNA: TGTGCCAGCAGTTCGGACAGGGGAATATATGGCTACACCTTC
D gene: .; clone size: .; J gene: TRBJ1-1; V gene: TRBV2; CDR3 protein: CASRDRGTEAFF; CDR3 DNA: TGTGCCAGCAGGGATCGCGGCACTGAAGCTTTCTTT
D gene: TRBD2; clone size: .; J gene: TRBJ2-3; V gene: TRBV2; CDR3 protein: CASSSRLAGTDTQYF; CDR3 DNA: TGTGCCAGCAGTTCTCGACTAGCGGGGACAGATACGCAGTATTTT
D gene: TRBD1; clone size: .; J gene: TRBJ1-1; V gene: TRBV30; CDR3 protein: CAWGTGGTEAFF; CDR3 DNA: TGTGCCTGGGGGACAGGGGGCACTGAAGCTTTCTTT
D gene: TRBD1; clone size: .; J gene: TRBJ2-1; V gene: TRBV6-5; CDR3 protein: CASRRDRGSYNEQFF; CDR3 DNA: TGTGCCAGCAGACGTGACAGGGGCTCCTACAATGAGCAGTTCTTC
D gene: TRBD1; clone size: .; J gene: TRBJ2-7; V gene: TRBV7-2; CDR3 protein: CASRMTGTYEQYF; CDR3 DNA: TGTGCCAGCAGGATGACAGGGACCTACGAGCAGTACTTC
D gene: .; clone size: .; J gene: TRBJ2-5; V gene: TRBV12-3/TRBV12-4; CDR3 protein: CASSNRETQYF; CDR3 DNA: TGTGCCAGCAGTAACAGAGAGACCCAGTACTTC
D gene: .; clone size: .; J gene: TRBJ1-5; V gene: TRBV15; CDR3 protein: CATSRGHLSGGNQPQHF; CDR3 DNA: TGTGCCACCAGCAGAGGTCACCTATCCGGCGGGAATCAGCCCCAGCATTTT
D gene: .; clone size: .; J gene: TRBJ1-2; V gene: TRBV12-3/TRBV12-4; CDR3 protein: CASSLLRGYTF; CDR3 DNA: TGTGCCAGCAGCCTATTGCGAGGCTACACCTTC
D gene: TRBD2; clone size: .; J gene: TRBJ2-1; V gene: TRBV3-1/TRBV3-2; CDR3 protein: CASSLSLGLAEGSEQFF; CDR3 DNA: TGTGCCAGCAGCCTGTCCCTGGGACTAGCGGAGGGGAGCGAGCAGTTCTTC
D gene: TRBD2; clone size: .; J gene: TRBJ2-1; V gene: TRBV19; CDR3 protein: CASSIRVTRAGGQIEQFF; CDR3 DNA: TGTGCCAGTAGTATACGGGTGACTAGAGCGGGAGGGCAAATTGAGCAGTTCTTC
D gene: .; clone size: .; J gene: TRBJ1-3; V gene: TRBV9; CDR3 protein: CASSDRPSGNTIYF; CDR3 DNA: TGTGCCAGCAGCGACAGGCCCTCTGGAAACACCATATATTTT
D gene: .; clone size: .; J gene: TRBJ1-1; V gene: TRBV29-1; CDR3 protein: CSVVVGQSTEAFF; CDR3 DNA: TGCAGCGTTGTAGTGGGGCAGAGCACTGAAGCTTTCTTT
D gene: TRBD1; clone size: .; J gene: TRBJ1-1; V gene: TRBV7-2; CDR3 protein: CASSFSGTGGAFF; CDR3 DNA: TGTGCCAGCAGCTTTTCCGGGACAGGGGGTGCTTTCTTT
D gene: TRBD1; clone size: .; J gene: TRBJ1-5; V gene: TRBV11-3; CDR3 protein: CASSPRGRGYGTGNQPQHF; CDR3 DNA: TGTGCCAGCAGCCCCCGGGGCAGGGGGTACGGTACGGGCAATCAGCCCCAGCATTTT
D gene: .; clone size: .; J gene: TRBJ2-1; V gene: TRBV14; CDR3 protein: CASSQVSSYNEQFF; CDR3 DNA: TGTGCCAGCAGCCAAGTTTCATCCTACAATGAGCAGTTCTTC
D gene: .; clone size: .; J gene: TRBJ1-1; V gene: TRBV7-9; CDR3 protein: CASSLGQNTEAFF; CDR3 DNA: TGTGCCAGCAGCTTAGGTCAAAACACTGAAGCTTTCTTT
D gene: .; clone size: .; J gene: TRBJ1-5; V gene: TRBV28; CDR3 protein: CASSPPGTSNQPQHF; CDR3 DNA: TGTGCCAGCAGTCCCCCGGGAACTAGCAATCAGCCCCAGCATTTT
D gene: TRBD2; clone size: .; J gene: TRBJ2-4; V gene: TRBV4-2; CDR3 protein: CASSPLASGGKNIQYF; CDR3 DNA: TGTGCCAGCAGCCCGCTAGCCTCGGGGGGTAAAAACATTCAGTACTTC
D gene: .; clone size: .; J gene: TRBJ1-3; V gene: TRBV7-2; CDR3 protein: CASSFTPAGSGNTIYF; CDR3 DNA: TGTGCCAGCAGCTTTACCCCCGCAGGCTCTGGAAACACCATATATTTT
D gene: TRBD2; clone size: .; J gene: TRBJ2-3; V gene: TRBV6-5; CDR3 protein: CASSSRGGSGADTQYF; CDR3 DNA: TGTGCCAGCAGTTCCCGGGGGGGTAGCGGGGCAGATACGCAGTATTTT
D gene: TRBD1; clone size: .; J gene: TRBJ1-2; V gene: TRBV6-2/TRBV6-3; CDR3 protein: CASSYSMGQGTYTF; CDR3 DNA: TGTGCCAGCAGTTACTCAATGGGACAGGGGACCTACACCTTC
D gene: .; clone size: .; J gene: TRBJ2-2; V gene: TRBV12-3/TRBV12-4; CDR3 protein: CASSRGYAGELFF; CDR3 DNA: TGTGCCAGCAGTAGGGGATACGCCGGGGAGCTGTTTTTT
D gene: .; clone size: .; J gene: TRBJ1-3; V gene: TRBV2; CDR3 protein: CASSETWSSGNTIYF; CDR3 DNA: TGTGCCAGCAGTGAAACTTGGAGCTCTGGAAACACCATATATTTT
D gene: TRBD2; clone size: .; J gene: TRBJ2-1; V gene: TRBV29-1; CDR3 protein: CSTRSGGLINEQFF; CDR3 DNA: TGCAGCACCCGGAGCGGGGGCCTTATCAATGAGCAGTTCTTC
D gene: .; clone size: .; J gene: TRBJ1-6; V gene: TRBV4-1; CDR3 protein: CASSQDGRNYNSPLHF; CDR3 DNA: TGCGCCAGCAGCCAAGATGGGAGGAACTATAATTCACCCCTCCACTTT
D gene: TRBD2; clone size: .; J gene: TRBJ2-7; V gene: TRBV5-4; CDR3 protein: CASSPRTSGGGDEQYF; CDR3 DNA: TGTGCCAGCAGCCCTCGGACTAGCGGGGGGGGCGACGAGCAGTACTTC
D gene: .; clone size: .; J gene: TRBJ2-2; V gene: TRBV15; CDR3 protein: CATSSSQSGVMDGELFF; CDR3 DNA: TGTGCCACCAGCAGTTCGCAATCAGGGGTTATGGACGGGGAGCTGTTTTTT
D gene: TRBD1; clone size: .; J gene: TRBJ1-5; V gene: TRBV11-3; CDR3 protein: CARQGAYSNQPQHF; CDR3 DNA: TGTGCCAGACAGGGGGCATATAGCAATCAGCCCCAGCATTTT
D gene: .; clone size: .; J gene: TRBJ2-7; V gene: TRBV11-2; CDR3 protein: CASSLRRTAGTYEQYF; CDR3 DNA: TGTGCCAGCAGCTTACGAAGGACGGCAGGGACCTACGAGCAGTACTTC
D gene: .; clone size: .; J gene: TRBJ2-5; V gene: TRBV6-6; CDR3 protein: CASSYSTGGEETQYF; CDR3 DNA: TGTGCCAGCAGTTACTCTACGGGGGGCGAGGAGACCCAGTACTTC
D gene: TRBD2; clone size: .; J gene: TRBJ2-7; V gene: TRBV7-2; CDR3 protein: CASSSTSGRTYEQYF; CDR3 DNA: TGTGCCAGCAGCTCGACTAGCGGGAGGACCTACGAGCAGTACTTC
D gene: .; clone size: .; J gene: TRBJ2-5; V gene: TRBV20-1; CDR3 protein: CRPGETQYF; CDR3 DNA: TGCAGGCCGGGGGAGACCCAGTACTTC
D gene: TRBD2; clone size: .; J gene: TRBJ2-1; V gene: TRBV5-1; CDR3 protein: CASSLGGLVRHNEQFF; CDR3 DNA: TGCGCCAGCAGCTTGGGGGGACTAGTACGCCACAATGAGCAGTTCTTC
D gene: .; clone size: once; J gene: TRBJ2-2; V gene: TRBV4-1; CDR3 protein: CASSPPRGFDFMNTGELFF; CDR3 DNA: TGCGCCAGCAGCCCGCCGCGGGGTTTTGATTTCATGAACACCGGGGAGCTGTTTTTT
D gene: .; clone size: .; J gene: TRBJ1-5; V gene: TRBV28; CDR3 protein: CASSLDLRGNQPQHF; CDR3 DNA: TGTGCCAGCAGTTTAGACCTTAGGGGGAATCAGCCCCAGCATTTT
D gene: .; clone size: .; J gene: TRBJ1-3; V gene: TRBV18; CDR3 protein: CASSNQELTGNTIYF; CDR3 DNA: TGTGCCAGCTCCAACCAGGAACTGACTGGAAACACCATATATTTT
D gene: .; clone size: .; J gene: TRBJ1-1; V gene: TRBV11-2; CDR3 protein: CASSVAGAGYTEAFF; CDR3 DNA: TGTGCCAGCAGCGTTGCAGGGGCGGGCTACACTGAAGCTTTCTTT
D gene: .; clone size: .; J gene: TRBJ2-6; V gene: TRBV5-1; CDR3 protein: CASSFGGPGANVLTF; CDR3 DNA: TGCGCCAGCAGCTTCGGGGGGCCCGGGGCCAACGTCCTGACTTTC
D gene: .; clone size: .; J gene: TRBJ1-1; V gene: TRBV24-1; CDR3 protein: CATSALGGSTEAFF; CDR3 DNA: TGTGCCACCAGCGCCTTGGGGGGGAGCACTGAAGCTTTCTTT
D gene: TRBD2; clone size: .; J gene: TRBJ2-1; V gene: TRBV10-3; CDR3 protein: CAIRTSGGGDEQFF; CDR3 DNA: TGTGCCATCAGGACTAGCGGAGGGGGGGATGAGCAGTTCTTC
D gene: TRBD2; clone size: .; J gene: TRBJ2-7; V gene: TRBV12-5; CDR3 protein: CASGLEVRGGEQYF; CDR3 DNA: TGTGCTAGTGGTTTGGAGGTTCGCGGGGGCGAGCAGTACTTC